The T cell receptor (beta chain) under discussion was sequenced for a study of blood T cells in healthy people across ages. The CDR3 sequence is 13 residues long. Germline-derived CDR1 and CDR2 are MGHRA and YSYEKL. Primed by a sample-barcoded 5' primer and a J-beta primer mix, a second PCR proceeded for about 6 to 11 cycles. Each TCR beta cDNA got a 12-nucleotide random molecular identifier. TCRdb itself ran the 5' RACE reads through MiXCR, one entry per CDR3 protein. The repertoire holds roughly 1.5 million distinct CDR3 sequences, with approximately 43% as singletons. This receptor was obtained from a young woman in good health. The sequenced sample was blood. The chain couples TRBV4-1 to TRBJ2-7; D remains ambiguous. Near its end, the DNA agrees better with TRBJ2-5, so the J call may be wrong. In DNA, the CDR3 is TGCGCCAGCAGCCAAGGGGTCTTGGCGACCCAGTACTTC. Amino acid sequence: CASSQGVLATQYF.